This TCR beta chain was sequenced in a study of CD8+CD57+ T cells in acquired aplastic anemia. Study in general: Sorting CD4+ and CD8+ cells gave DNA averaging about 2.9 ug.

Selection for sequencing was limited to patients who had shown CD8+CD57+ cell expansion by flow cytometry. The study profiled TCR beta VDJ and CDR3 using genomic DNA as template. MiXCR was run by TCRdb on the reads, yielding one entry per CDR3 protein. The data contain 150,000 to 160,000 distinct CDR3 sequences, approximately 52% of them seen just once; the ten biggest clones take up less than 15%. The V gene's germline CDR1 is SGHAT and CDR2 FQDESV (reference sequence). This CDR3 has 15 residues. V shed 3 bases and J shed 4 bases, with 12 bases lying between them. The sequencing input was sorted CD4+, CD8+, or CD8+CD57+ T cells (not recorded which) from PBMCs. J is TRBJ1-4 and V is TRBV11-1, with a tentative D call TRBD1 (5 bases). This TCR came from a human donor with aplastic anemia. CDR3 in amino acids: CASSFQGVVNEKLFF. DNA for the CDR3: TGTGCCAGCAGCTTCCAGGGAGTGGTTAATGAAAAACTGTTTTTT.